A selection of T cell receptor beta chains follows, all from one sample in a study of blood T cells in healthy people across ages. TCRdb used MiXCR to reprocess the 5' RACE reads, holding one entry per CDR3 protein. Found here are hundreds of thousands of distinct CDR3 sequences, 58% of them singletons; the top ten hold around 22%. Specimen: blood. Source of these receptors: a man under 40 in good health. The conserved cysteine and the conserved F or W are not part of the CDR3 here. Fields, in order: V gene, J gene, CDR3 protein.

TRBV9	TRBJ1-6	ASSGTGTGSSPLH
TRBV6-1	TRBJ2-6	ASRQTGTGDSGANVLT
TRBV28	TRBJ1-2	ATGGWGYGYT
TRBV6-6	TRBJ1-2	ASNGVAQGGNYGYT
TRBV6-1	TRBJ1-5	ASGTGEISNQPQH
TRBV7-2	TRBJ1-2	ASSLAQINYGYT
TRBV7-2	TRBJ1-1	ASSLLTGNTEAF
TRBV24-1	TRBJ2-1	ATSLGFSNEQF
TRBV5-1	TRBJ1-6	ASSLDSLRSPLH
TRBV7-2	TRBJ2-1	ASSFSGGTYNEQF
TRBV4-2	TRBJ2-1	ASSQGGSGRPNEQF
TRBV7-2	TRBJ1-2	ASSLAVEGYT
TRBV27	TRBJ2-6	ASSFSGANVLT
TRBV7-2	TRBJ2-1	ASSFRGDRGSEQF
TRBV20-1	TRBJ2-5	SASTTSGSAETQY
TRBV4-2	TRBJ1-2	ASSDRVDYGYT
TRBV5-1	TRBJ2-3	ASSLGGGAADTQY
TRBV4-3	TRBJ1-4	ASSQDTAVDNEKLF
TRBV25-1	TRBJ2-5	ASSGGLEREQY
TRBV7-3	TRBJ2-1	ASSLTMGAENEQF
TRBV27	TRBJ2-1	ASTLGTRRF
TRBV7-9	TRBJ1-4	ASSLGYKLF
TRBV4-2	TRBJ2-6	ASGQHFFAGANVLT
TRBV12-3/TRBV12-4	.	ASSPVGAGIHEQY
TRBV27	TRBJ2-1	ATSTLSGRMSYNEQF
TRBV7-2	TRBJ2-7	ASSLGPDKDEQY
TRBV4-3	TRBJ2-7	ASSQYRGYEQY
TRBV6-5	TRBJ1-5	ASSYSAVGRGRGNQPQH
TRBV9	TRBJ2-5	ASSVGSGSPGETQY
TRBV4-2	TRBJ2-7	ASGIDRAYEQY
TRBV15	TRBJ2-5	ATSRGPATQETQY
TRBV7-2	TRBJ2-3	ASSLVVRASDTQY
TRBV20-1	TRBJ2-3	SAPIADTQY
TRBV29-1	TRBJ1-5	SVYHVGPAREPQH
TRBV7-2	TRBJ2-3	ASSLSGRGVQYTQY
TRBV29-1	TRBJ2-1	SVGWPKAISNEQF
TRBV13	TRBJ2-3	ASSGGHKVGTDTQY
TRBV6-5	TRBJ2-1	ASRSDRGWNEQF
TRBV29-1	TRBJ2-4	SVDPEGTGGTNIQY
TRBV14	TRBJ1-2	ASSRIDRGGYGYT
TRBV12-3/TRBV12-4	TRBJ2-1	ASSPPFYEQF
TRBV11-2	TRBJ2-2	ASSPSVVPTGELF
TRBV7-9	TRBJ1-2	ASSPTGTNYGYT
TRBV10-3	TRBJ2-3	AISAGENTDTQY
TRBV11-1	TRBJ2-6	ASSLAAGGRTGANVLT
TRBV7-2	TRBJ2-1	ASSTRTNEQF
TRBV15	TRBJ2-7	ATSSPRGGEQY
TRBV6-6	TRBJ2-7	ATISSVSYERY
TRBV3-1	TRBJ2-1	ASNGLAGASNEQF
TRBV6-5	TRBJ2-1	ASSLRAGLRDEQF
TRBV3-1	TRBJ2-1	ASSQTGQGGNEQF
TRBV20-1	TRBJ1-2	SASTRQGANGYT